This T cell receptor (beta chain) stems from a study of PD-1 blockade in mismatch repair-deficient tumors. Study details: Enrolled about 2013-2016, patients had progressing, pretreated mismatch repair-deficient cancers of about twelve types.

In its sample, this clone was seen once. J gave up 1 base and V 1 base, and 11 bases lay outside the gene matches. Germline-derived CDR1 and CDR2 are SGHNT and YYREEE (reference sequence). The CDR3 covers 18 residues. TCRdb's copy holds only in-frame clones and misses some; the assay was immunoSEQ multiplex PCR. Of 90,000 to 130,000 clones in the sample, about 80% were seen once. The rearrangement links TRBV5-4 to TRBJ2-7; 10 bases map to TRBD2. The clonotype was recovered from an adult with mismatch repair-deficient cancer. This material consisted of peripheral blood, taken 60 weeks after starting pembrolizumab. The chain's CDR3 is CASSLNIGLAAKSYEQYF. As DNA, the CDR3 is TGTGCCAGCAGCTTGAACATAGGACTAGCGGCGAAGTCCTACGAGCAGTACTTC.